This T cell receptor beta chain comes out of a study of T cell responses to AZD1222 COVID-19 vaccine. V lost 7 bases, J lost 0 bases, and 2 bases stayed unmatched. CDR1 is SNHLY and CDR2 is FYNNEI in the germline V gene. This CDR3 has 14 amino acids. Repertoires were generated with immunoSEQ multiplex PCR, while TCRdb's copy carries only in-frame clones and drops some. The sample has tens of thousands of clones, 75% to 90% seen once. Details on this clone: Its cognate antigen is unknown.

Study results and caveats: Elevations in Spike-specific TCR breadth and depth followed administration of two AZD1222 doses. No day 14 peak samples; only post-peak repertoires were characterized. In the spike-specific TCR repertoire, nearly half reportedly target unmutated variant regions.

The sequencing here drew on peripheral blood, taken on day 0 of AZD1222 vaccination. The V gene is TRBV2, the J gene TRBJ1-4; 7 positions match TRBD1. The TCR sequence derives from an adult in good health. In nucleotides, the CDR3 is TGTGCCAGCAAGGGGGCAGCAACTAATGAAAAACTGTTTTTT. Residues: CASKGAATNEKLFF.